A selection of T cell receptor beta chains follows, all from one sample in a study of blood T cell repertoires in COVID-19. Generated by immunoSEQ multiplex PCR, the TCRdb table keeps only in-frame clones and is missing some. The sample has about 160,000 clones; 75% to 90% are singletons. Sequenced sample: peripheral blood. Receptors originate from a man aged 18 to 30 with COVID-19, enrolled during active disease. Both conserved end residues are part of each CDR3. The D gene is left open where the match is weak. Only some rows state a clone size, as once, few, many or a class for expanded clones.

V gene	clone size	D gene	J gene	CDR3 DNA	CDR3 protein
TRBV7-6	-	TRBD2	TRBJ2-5	TGTGCCAGCAGCTTAGTTCCAGCGGGAGCCGATTACCAAGAGACCCAGTACTTC	CASSLVPAGADYQETQYF
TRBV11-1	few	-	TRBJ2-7	TGTGCCAGCAGCTTAGACCGAGAAAGGCAGTACTTC	CASSLDRERQYF
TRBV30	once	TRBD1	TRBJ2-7	TGTGCCGTAAACGGACAGGACTTTCTCGGAGGAGAGGTGGGGGAGCAGTACTTC	CAVNGQDFLGGEVGEQYF
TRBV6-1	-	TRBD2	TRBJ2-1	TGTGCCAGCAGTGAAGCTAGGGGACTAGCGGCCTACAATGAGCAGTTCTTC	CASSEARGLAAYNEQFF
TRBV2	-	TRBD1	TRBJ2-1	TGTGCCAGCAGTGCACAGGGGGGTGGGAATGAGCAGTTCTTC	CASSAQGGGNEQFF
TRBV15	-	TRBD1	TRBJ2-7	TGTGCCACCAGCAGACCGGGACAGGGGGCGTACGAGCAGTACTTC	CATSRPGQGAYEQYF
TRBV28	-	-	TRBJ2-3	TGTGCCAGCAGTCCTCATGGAGGGGTCACAGATACGCAGTATTTT	CASSPHGGVTDTQYF
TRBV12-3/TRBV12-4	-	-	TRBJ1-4	TGTGCCAGCATCGGGGGAATAGGTCGGGAACTGTTTTTT	CASIGGIGRELFF
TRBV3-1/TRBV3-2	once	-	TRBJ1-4	TGTGCCAGCAGCCCCTCTGCGGGTCGCAGTGAAAAACTGTTTTTT	CASSPSAGRSEKLFF
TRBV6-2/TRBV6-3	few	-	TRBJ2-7	TGTGCCAGCAGTTACGGGGGGGACACCTCCTACGAGCAGTACTTC	CASSYGGDTSYEQYF
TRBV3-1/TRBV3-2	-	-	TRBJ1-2	TGTGCCAGCAGCCAATTGTTGCAGGAGAGGGTCGATGGCTACACCTTC	CASSQLLQERVDGYTF
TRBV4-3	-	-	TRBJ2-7	TGCGCCAGCAGCCAAGATTGGGGACTGCTCTACGAGCAGTACTTC	CASSQDWGLLYEQYF
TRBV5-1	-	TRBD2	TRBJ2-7	TGCGCCAGCAGCCAAGGACTAGCGGGAATCTACGAGCAGTACTTC	CASSQGLAGIYEQYF
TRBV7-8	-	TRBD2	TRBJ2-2	TGTGCCAGCAGCTTTCCGAGGACTAGAACAACCGGGGAGCTGTTTTTT	CASSFPRTRTTGELFF
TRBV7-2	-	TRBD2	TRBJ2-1	TGTGCCAGCAGACTCCAACTAGCGGGGGGCCACAATGAGCAGTTCTTC	CASRLQLAGGHNEQFF
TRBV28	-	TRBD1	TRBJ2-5	TGTGCCAGCAGCCAGGACAGGCAGCCCCAGTACTTC	CASSQDRQPQYF
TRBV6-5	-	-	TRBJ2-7	TGTGCCGGCAGCAGGGGACGGCCCTTGATCGAGCAGTACTTC	CAGSRGRPLIEQYF
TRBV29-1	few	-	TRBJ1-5	TGCAGCGTTGTAGACAGGTCGGATCAGCCCCAGCATTTT	CSVVDRSDQPQHF
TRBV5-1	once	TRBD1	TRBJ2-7	TGCGCCAGCAGCCTACCAGGGGGTCCCTACTACGAGCAGTACTTC	CASSLPGGPYYEQYF
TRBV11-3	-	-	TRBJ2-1	TGTGCCAGCAGCCAAAATCGAGGCTGGCAGTTCTTC	CASSQNRGWQFF
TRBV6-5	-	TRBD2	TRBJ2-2	TGTGCCAGCAAGGGACTAGCGTCCACCGGGGAGCTGTTTTTT	CASKGLASTGELFF
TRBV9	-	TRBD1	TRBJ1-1	TGTGCCAGCAGCCCTGTCCTGACAGGGAGCGGCACTGAAGCTTTCTTT	CASSPVLTGSGTEAFF
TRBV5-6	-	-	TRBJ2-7	TGTGCCAGCAGCTGGACGGGACTTCCCTACGAGCAGTACTTC	CASSWTGLPYEQYF
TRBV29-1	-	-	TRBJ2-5	TGCAGCGTCACCCATTTGGTCGGTAGTGGTGAGACCCAGTACTTC	CSVTHLVGSGETQYF